The source of this T cell receptor beta chain is a study of radiotherapy plus CTLA-4 blockade in lung cancer (dated by TCRdb to 2017 to 2018). Study-wide context: Objective responses occurred in 15% to 20% of enrolled patients, and around 29% achieved disease control. Overall study outcomes, separate from this receptor: After treatment with radiotherapy and ipilimumab, TCR clones that originated in tumors expanded in peripheral blood. The strongest predictors of response, as reported, were early dynamic changes in blood T cell clones along with a rise in serum interferon-beta after radiation.

Its CDR3 holds 15 amino acids, cysteine through phenylalanine. Just CDR3 DNA is preserved here, 45 bases in frame from base 1. In the germline V gene, CDR1 corresponds to MNHEY and CDR2 to SVGAGI. Unmatched junction bases come to 9, with V trimmed by 6 bases and J by 4 bases. Preparation of the library involved the immunoSEQ multiplex PCR assay. Sourced from immuneACCESS, this table was stored by TCRdb with only in-frame sequences that have V and J called. A share of the clones is absent; for the studies checked, an unresolved V gene accounts for under half, and the remainder has no known explanation. The sample table lists roughly 40,000 clones, 79% of them with a count of one. The leading ten clones occupy more than 20% of the sample. Focal radiation therapy combined with CTLA-4 blockade (ipilimumab) was tested in patients with chemo-refractory metastatic non-small-cell lung cancer. Comments on this clone: Its antigen is unknown. No per-base quality is available; no much larger clone lies one base away.

Rearrangement joined TRBV6-5 to TRBJ2-1, and 7 bases in between align with TRBD1. Material: peripheral blood, obtained from a patient treated with radiotherapy plus ipilimumab. The clonotype comes from a human donor with non-small cell lung cancer that progressed on radiotherapy plus ipilimumab. The bases read TGTGCCAGCAGAGAGGGACAGAACTATTACAATGAGCAGTTCTTC. The encoded protein is CASREGQNYYNEQFF.